These 5 T cell receptor beta chains were all obtained from the same sample, sequenced in a study of regulatory T cells in long-lasting Graves disease. CDR3 regions were amplified by Arm-PCR using iRepertoire HTBI primers to build TCR beta libraries. A single record per CDR3 protein comes from TCRdb applying MiXCR to the multiplex PCR reads. The sample lists roughly 500,000 distinct CDR3 sequences; around 15% were seen once. Specified time point: newly diagnosed GD, antithyroid drugs for less than 3 months. Extracted RNA from PBMCs served as the source of the TCR library. The data also belong to a second study, concerning T cells in Graves' hyperthyroidism and ophthalmopathy.

The sample was peripheral blood mononuclear cells (PBMCs), taken at new diagnosis, from a patient treated with antithyroid drugs. All receptors derive from a woman aged 45-60 years with Graves disease.

This clonotype was seen a handful of times. The chain employs TRBV20-1 and TRBJ2-1; a possible D gene is TRBD2 (5 bases). Trimming stripped 6 bases from V and 2 bases from J, with 8 bases between. The CDR3 consists of 12 residues. Per germline, CDR1 DFQATT and CDR2 SNEGSKA (reference sequence). CDR3 nucleotides: TGCAGTGCCCCCGGGGCCTACAATGAGCAGTTCTTC. Its protein product is CSAPGAYNEQFF.

This clonotype appeared a few times. The chain combines TRBV20-1 with TRBJ1-2; TRBD1 agrees at 8 bases. After removal of 4 bases from V and 5 bases from J, the junction contained 12 bases not matched to a gene. CDR1 DFQATT and CDR2 SNEGSKA come from the germline V gene (reference sequence). The CDR3 is made up of 15 amino acids. The CDR3 loop reads CSAILGQDYVYGYTF. The DNA of the CDR3 is TGCAGTGCTATATTGGGACAGGATTATGTTTATGGCTACACCTTC.

This clonotype has more than one count but fewer than ten. The chain has TRBV4-1 and TRBJ2-1; no clear D gene. CDR1 is MGHRA and CDR2 is YSYEKL in the germline V gene. The CDR3 has 13 amino acids. V lost 0 bases, J lost 3 bases, and 3 bases lay in between. This chain's CDR3 is CASSQEGYNEQFF. CDR3 DNA: TGCGCCAGCAGCCAAGAAGGCTACAATGAGCAGTTCTTC.

The chain carries TRBV18 and TRBJ2-7; TRBD2 matches 7 bases. This CDR3 is 16 amino acids long. V shed 2 bases and J 4 bases; nucleotides not matched to a gene: 11. Germline V gene sequence: CDR1 KGHSH, CDR2 LQKENI. The CDR3 DNA reads TGTGCCAGCTCACCAGGTAAAGCGGGAACTACTTACGAGCAGTACTTC. Residues: CASSPGKAGTTYEQYF.

J is TRBJ2-1 and V is TRBV7-6, with D tentatively TRBD2 (6 bases). CDR3 size: 15 residues. V gave up 5 bases and J gave up 3 bases, with 14 bases separating them. Germline CDR1 and CDR2: SGHVS and FNYEAQ. The CDR3: CASSRRLGLYNEQFF. In DNA form, the CDR3 reads TGTGCCAGCAGCCGCAGACTAGGGCTCTACAATGAGCAGTTCTTC.